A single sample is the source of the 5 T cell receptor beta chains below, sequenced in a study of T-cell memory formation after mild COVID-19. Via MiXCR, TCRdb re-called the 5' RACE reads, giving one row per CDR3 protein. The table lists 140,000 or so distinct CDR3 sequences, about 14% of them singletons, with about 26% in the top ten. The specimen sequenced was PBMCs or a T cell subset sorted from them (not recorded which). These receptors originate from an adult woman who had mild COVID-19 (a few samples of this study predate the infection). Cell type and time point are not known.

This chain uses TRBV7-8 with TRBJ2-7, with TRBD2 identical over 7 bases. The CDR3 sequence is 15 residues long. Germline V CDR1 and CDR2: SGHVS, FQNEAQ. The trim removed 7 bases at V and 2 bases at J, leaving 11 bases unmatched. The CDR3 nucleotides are TGTGCCAGCACCACCCTGGGGGGGGGGACCTACGAGCAGTACTTC. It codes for CASTTLGGGTYEQYF.

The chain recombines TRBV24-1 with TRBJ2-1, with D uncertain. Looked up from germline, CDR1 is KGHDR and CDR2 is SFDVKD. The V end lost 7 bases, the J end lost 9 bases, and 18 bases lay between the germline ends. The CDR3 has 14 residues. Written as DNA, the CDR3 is TGTGCCACCAGCGACAAACTGAAAAGAGGTGAGCAGTTCTTC. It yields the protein CATSDKLKRGEQFF.

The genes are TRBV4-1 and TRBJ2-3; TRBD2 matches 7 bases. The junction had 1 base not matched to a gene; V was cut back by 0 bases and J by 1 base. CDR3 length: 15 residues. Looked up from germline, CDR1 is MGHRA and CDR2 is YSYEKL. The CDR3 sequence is CASSQDAGGTDTQYF. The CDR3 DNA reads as TGCGCCAGCAGCCAAGATGCGGGGGGCACAGATACGCAGTATTTT.

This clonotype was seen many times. The DNA of the CDR3 is TGTGCCAGCAGCCCCCGCACAGATACGCAGTATTTT. The encoded protein is CASSPRTDTQYF. The chain joins TRBV13 to TRBJ2-3, with no clear D. V lost 5 bases and J lost 1, with 4 bases in between. The CDR3 contains 12 residues. Germline V gene data show CDR1 as PRHDT and CDR2 as FYEKMQ (reference sequence).

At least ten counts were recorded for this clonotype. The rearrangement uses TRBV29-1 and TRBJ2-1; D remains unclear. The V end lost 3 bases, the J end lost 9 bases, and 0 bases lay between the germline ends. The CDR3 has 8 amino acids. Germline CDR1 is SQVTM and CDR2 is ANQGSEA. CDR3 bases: TGCAGCGTTGATGAGCAGTTCTTC. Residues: CSVDEQFF.